The 23 T cell receptor beta chains reported below all come from one sample, sequenced in a study of T cell responses to AZD1222 COVID-19 vaccine. Generated by immunoSEQ multiplex PCR, the TCRdb table keeps only in-frame clones and is missing some. The table lists tens of thousands of clones, 75% to 90% of them singletons. Sequenced here: peripheral blood, sampled on day 0 of AZD1222 vaccination. Receptors originate from an adult in good health.

This chain links TRBV9 with TRBJ2-7; 7 nucleotides line up with TRBD1. The junction had 11 bases not matched to a gene; V was cut back by 4 bases and J by 7 bases. This CDR3 is 14 amino acids long. CDR1 is SGDLS and CDR2 is YYNGEE in the germline V gene. CDR3 sequence reads: CASSNRGAGGEQYF. In nucleotides, the CDR3 is TGTGCCAGCAGCAATCGAGGTGCAGGGGGTGAGCAGTACTTC.

The chain joins TRBV4-1 to TRBJ1-5, with 7 nucleotides matching TRBD1. CDR1 is MGHRA, CDR2 YSYEKL, per germline. With 3 bases clipped from V and 3 bases from J, the junction kept 8 bases outside the gene matches. The CDR3 covers 16 residues. The DNA for the CDR3 is TGCGCCAGCAGCCAGGATGACAGGGCCAACAATCAGCCCCAGCATTTT. Translating it yields CASSQDDRANNQPQHF.

The V gene is TRBV29-1, the J gene TRBJ1-1; D is undetermined. V was clipped by 5 bases and J by 1 base, with 5 bases between them. This CDR3 spans 11 amino acids. In germline, CDR1 is SQVTM, CDR2 ANQGSEA. Here the CDR3 reads CSVLQNTEAFF. In DNA, the CDR3 is TGCAGCGTTTTGCAGAACACTGAAGCTTTCTTT. The entire variable domain, with the rest obtained from reference TRBV29-1 and TRBJ1-1, is as follows: SAVISQKPSRDICQRGTSLTIQCQVDSQVTMMFWYRQQPGQSLTLIATANQGSEATYESGFVIDKFPISRPNLTFSTLTVSNMSPEDSSIYLCSVLQNTEAFFGQGTRLTVV.

The chain employs TRBV5-6 and TRBJ2-1, with D tentatively TRBD2 (6 bases). V was pared by 1 base and J by 10 bases, with 9 bases between. Germline assignment: CDR1 SGHDT and CDR2 YYEEEE. This CDR3 is built from 12 residues. The CDR3 DNA follows: TGTGCCAGCAGCTTGCTGGAGGGGGAGCAGTTCTTC. It is translated as CASSLLEGEQFF.

The chain couples TRBV12-5 to TRBJ2-1; a possible D gene is TRBD1 (5 bases). Trimming left V 1 base short and J 4 bases short, with 17 bases between. The CDR3 spans 17 residues. Germline V CDR1 and CDR2: LGHNT, FRNRAP. Here the CDR3 reads CASGLELTRASYNEQFF. The DNA for the CDR3 is TGTGCTAGTGGTTTGGAACTAACCAGGGCGTCGTACAATGAGCAGTTCTTC.

This chain links TRBV3-1 (or the pseudogene TRBV3-2) with TRBJ2-5; perhaps D is TRBD1 or TRBD2 (5 bases each). This CDR3 region has 13 residues. CDR1 is LGHDT and CDR2 is YNNKEL in the germline V gene (reference sequence). With 4 bases removed from V and 7 bases from J, the gap between germline ends came to 13 bases. The CDR3 protein is CASSPGLFGTQYF. CDR3 DNA: TGTGCCAGCAGCCCGGGGCTATTTGGGACCCAGTACTTC.

The chain couples TRBV4-3 to TRBJ2-5; TRBD1 might be the D (6 bases). The CDR3 length is 15 residues. V was cut by 1 base and J by 5 bases, with 14 bases left in between. Germline CDR1 reads LGHNA; CDR2 reads YSLEER. CDR3 in DNA: TGCGCCAGCAGCCAAGTAGAGGGGGTGGGGGAGACCCAGTACTTC. Translation gives CASSQVEGVGETQYF.

DNA for the CDR3: TGTGCCAGCAGTGGGAGGGAGTCCCACGAGCAGTACTTC. Translated: CASSGRESHEQYF. V usage is TRBV21-1 and J usage is TRBJ2-7; TRBD2 is the table's D call and was not checked against the DNA. TRBV21-1 is described as a pseudogene. The CDR3 is made up of 13 amino acids.

The CDR3 spells CASSASSPGNTIYF. The CDR3 nucleotides read TGTGCCAGCAGCGCGAGCTCGCCTGGAAACACCATATATTTT. The V gene is TRBV7-9, the J gene TRBJ1-3, with D hard to call. The CDR3 is 14 residues long. Germline assignment: CDR1 SEHNR and CDR2 FQNEAQ (reference sequence). The germline V and J ends were trimmed by 5 bases and 2 bases, with 10 bases remaining between them.

The gene calls are TRBV19 and TRBJ2-3; 7 bases match TRBD2. The CDR3 contains 15 residues. Germline loops: CDR1 LNHDA, CDR2 SQIVND (reference sequence). V shed 3 bases, J shed 1 base, and the junction held 4 bases outside the gene matches. In DNA, the CDR3 is TGTGCCAGTAGTATTCAGGGAGGGGGCACAGATACGCAGTATTTT. As protein: CASSIQGGGTDTQYF.

The V gene is TRBV5-6, the J gene TRBJ2-5; the D is unclear. Germline V gives CDR1 SGHDT, CDR2 YYEEEE. Trimming removed 4 bases from V and 7 bases from J, with 11 bases in between. CDR3 length: 12 residues. CDR3 coding DNA: TGTGCCAGCAGCCCCGGGCCAATGACCCAGTACTTC. This codes for CASSPGPMTQYF.

This sequence joins TRBV27 and TRBJ1-1; D gene uncertain. The V end was cut by 4 bases, the J end by 0 bases, with 15 bases between. This CDR3 has 16 residues. Germline assignment: CDR1 MNHEY and CDR2 SMNVEV (reference sequence). CDR3 sequence reads: CASSSNSWYLNTEAFF. For the CDR3, the DNA is TGTGCCAGCAGTTCCAATTCCTGGTACTTGAACACTGAAGCTTTCTTT.

CDR3 DNA: TGTGCCAGCAGCCCGCGAGTAGATACGCAGTATTTT. It translates to CASSPRVDTQYF. The chain combines TRBV5-5 with TRBJ2-3; D is uncertain. V gave up 4 bases and J gave up 5 bases, with 8 bases separating them. The CDR3 is 12 amino acids. The V gene's germline CDR1 is SGHKS and CDR2 YYEKEE (reference sequence).

V and J are TRBV6-2 or TRBV6-3 and TRBJ2-1; either TRBD1 or TRBD2 may fit D (5 bases each). This CDR3 contains 15 residues. Per the germline V gene, CDR1 is MNHEY and CDR2 is SVGEGT. V shed 2 bases and J shed 5 bases, with 13 bases lying between them. The CDR3 loop is CASSYAGTINNEQFF. The CDR3 nucleotides are TGTGCCAGCAGTTACGCCGGGACCATAAACAATGAGCAGTTCTTC.

The rearrangement links TRBV5-1 to TRBJ2-1; 7 nucleotides align to TRBD2. With 1 base clipped from V and 2 bases from J, the junction kept 3 bases outside the gene matches. Germline V gene data show CDR1 as SGHRS and CDR2 as YFSETQ. CDR3 length: 15 residues. The CDR3 nucleotides are TGCGCCAGCAGCTTGAGCGGGATCACCTACAATGAGCAGTTCTTC. Translation gives CASSLSGITYNEQFF.

The genes are TRBV27 and TRBJ2-4; D may be TRBD1 (6 bases). Looked up from germline, CDR1 is MNHEY and CDR2 is SMNVEV (reference sequence). Between the trimmed V and J ends, which lost 6 bases and 0 bases, there was a span of 12 bases. The CDR3 runs 15 residues. The CDR3 DNA reads as TGTGCCAGCAGCCTGGACAGCCTAGCCAAAAACATTCAGTACTTC. Translated, it gives CASSLDSLAKNIQYF.

The V and J genes are TRBV7-9 and TRBJ1-6; tentative D call: TRBD1 (5 bases). The CDR3 has 14 amino acids. Trimming took 0 bases from V and 10 from J, leaving 10 bases between them. Germline CDR1 reads SEHNR; CDR2 reads FQNEAQ (reference sequence). The CDR3 is CASSLARDVSPLHF. Written as DNA, the CDR3 is TGTGCCAGCAGCTTAGCCAGGGATGTGTCACCCCTCCACTTT. The full variable domain, completed using reference TRBV7-9 and TRBJ1-6, is DTGVSQNPRHKITKRGQNVTFRCDPISEHNRLYWYRQTLGQGPEFLTYFQNEAQLEKSRLLSDRFSAERPKGSFSTLEIQRTEQGDSAMYLCASSLARDVSPLHFGNGTRLTVT.

Points on this clone: One end of the junction fails to match germline, which may point to a read error. The CDR3 nucleotides read TGTACCAGCCTACAGGCGGATACGCAGTATTTT. Translation: CTSLQADTQYF. The J gene is TRBJ2-3, the V gene TRBV6-5, with a tentative D call TRBD1 (5 bases). Germline CDR1 reads MNHEY; CDR2 reads SVGAGI. This CDR3 is 11 amino acids long.

The chain carries TRBV5-1 and TRBJ1-1, with D perhaps matching TRBD1 (6 bases). CDR3 size: 14 residues. In germline, CDR1 is SGHRS, CDR2 YFSETQ. The V gene lost 0 bases and the J gene lost 5 bases, with 11 bases spanning the gap. DNA of the CDR3: TGCGCCAGCAGCTTGGCGCAGGGGTGGACTGAAGCTTTCTTT. It encodes CASSLAQGWTEAFF.

This clone was counted once. The chain has TRBV28 and TRBJ2-7, with 7 nucleotides matching TRBD1. After removal of 7 bases from V and 4 bases from J, the junction contained 10 bases not matched to a gene. The length of the CDR3 is 14 residues. CDR1 and CDR2 from the germline V gene are MDHEN and SYDVKM. This CDR3 is CASTRAGTVYEQYF. CDR3 DNA: TGTGCCAGCACACGAGCCGGGACAGTATACGAGCAGTACTTC.

This clone was detected only a few times. CDR3 DNA sequence: TGTGCCAGCAGCCGAAGCGGGGAAGCAACTGAAGCTTTCTTT. Protein: CASSRSGEATEAFF. The chain uses TRBV28 and TRBJ1-1; D is ambiguous. V lost 6 bases to trimming and J lost 5 bases, with 16 bases between them. This CDR3 contains 14 residues. CDR1 MDHEN and CDR2 SYDVKM come from the germline V gene.

The V and J genes are TRBV12-3 or TRBV12-4 and TRBJ1-1; D gene uncertain. The V end was cut by 2 bases, the J end by 4 bases, with 5 bases between. There are 12 residues in the CDR3. The CDR3 DNA is TGTGCCAGCAGTTTATGGGGCACTGAAGCTTTCTTT. Protein product: CASSLWGTEAFF.

This clone has just one count. The rearrangement links TRBV30 to TRBJ2-1; TRBD2 matches at 11 bases. V was pared by 2 bases and J by 4 bases, with 4 bases of the junction left unmatched. The CDR3 extends over 15 amino acids. The V gene's germline CDR1 is GTSNPN and CDR2 SVGIG (reference sequence). The CDR3 DNA is TGTGCCTGGAGTTACCGACTAGCGGGGTACAATGAGCAGTTCTTC. Protein sequence: CAWSYRLAGYNEQFF. Filled out from reference TRBV30 and TRBJ2-1, the complete variable domain reads SQTIHQWPATLVQPVGSPLSLECTVEGTSNPNLYWYRQAAGRGLQLLFYSVGIGQISSEVPQNLSASRPQDRQFILSSKKLLLSDSGFYLCAWSYRLAGYNEQFFGPGTRLTVL.